Listed here are 27 T cell receptor beta chains from one sample, sequenced in a study of blood T cell repertoires in COVID-19. Repertoires were generated with immunoSEQ multiplex PCR, while TCRdb's copy carries only in-frame clones and drops some. The sample includes under 250,000 clones, approximately 85% of them seen just once. Source material: PBMCs or T cells enriched from blood (not recorded which). The receptors here all came from a woman in her forties or fifties with acute COVID-19.

Here the CDR3 DNA reads TGCAGCGTTGGACAGACACGCACTGAAGCTTTCTTT. Protein: CSVGQTRTEAFF. The V and J genes are TRBV29-1 and TRBJ1-1; D might be TRBD1 (5 bases). The CDR3 has 12 amino acids. From germline, CDR1 is SQVTM and CDR2 ANQGSEA. Trimming stripped 4 bases from V and 4 bases from J, with 10 bases between.

The chain recombines TRBV19 with TRBJ1-5; D is unresolved. The V end lost 3 bases, the J end lost 7 bases, and 13 bases lay between the germline ends. Germline CDR1 is LNHDA and CDR2 is SQIVND (reference sequence). The CDR3 contains 14 residues. The CDR3 spells CASSMRGREQPQHF. The CDR3 DNA sequence: TGTGCCAGTAGTATGCGCGGCCGGGAGCAGCCCCAGCATTTT.

The chain links TRBV19 to TRBJ1-1; no firm D call. Looked up from germline, CDR1 is LNHDA and CDR2 is SQIVND (reference sequence). The CDR3 is 15 residues long. The V end was cut by 4 bases, the J end by 5 bases, with 17 bases between. The CDR3 is CASSTGRAGRTEAFF. In nucleotides, the CDR3 is TGTGCCAGTAGTACAGGCCGTGCAGGAAGGACTGAAGCTTTCTTT. Using reference TRBV19 and TRBJ1-1 for the parts outside the CDR3, the full variable domain is DGGITQSPKYLFRKEGQNVTLSCEQNLNHDAMYWYRQDPGQGLRLIYYSQIVNDFQKGDIAEGYSVSREKKESFPLTVTSAQKNPTAFYLCASSTGRAGRTEAFFGQGTRLTVV.

In its sample, this clone was seen a few times. V and J are TRBV2 and TRBJ1-1; 8 bases match TRBD1. Germline V gene data show CDR1 as SNHLY and CDR2 as FYNNEI. The trim removed 7 bases at V and 0 bases at J, leaving 4 bases unmatched. The CDR3 sequence is 14 residues long. CDR3 sequence reads: CASIQTGVNTEAFF. In DNA form, the CDR3 reads TGTGCCAGCATTCAGACAGGGGTGAACACTGAAGCTTTCTTT.

J is TRBJ2-7 and V is TRBV5-1; 7 nucleotides match TRBD1. The ends lost 2 bases at V and 0 bases at J; junction bases unmatched: 2. CDR1 SGHRS and CDR2 YFSETQ come from the germline V gene. The CDR3 has 14 amino acids. Here the CDR3 DNA reads TGCGCCAGCAGCTTAGGACAGGTCTCCTACGAGCAGTACTTC. Its translation is CASSLGQVSYEQYF.

This clone showed up just once. The chain uses TRBV19 and TRBJ1-1; 7 bases match TRBD1. Germline trimming cut 3 bases from V and 2 bases from J; bases unmatched to any gene: 12. Looked up from germline, CDR1 is LNHDA and CDR2 is SQIVND (reference sequence). The CDR3 consists of 17 residues. The DNA of the CDR3 is TGTGCCAGTAGTATTGGACAGGCCAGTTTTCTTAACACTGAAGCTTTCTTT. This gives the protein CASSIGQASFLNTEAFF.

In this sample, this clone turned up once. The chain joins TRBV18 to TRBJ2-7; 7 bases match TRBD1. Germline-derived CDR1 and CDR2 are KGHSH and LQKENI. This CDR3 contains 13 residues. Trimming removed 4 bases from V and 1 base from J; junction bases left unmatched: 1. This chain's CDR3 is CASSRDRSYEQYF. In DNA form, the CDR3 reads TGTGCCAGCTCACGGGACAGATCCTACGAGCAGTACTTC.

This clone was detected only a few times. V is TRBV6-5 and J is TRBJ2-1, with TRBD2 matching over 13 bases. V trimming: 5 bases; J trimming: 9 bases; junction bases outside the gene matches: 7. From germline, CDR1 is MNHEY and CDR2 SVGAGI. The CDR3 is made up of 15 amino acids. CDR3 residues: CASSQTSGGFSEQFF. The CDR3 DNA reads as TGTGCCAGCAGTCAGACTAGCGGGGGGTTCAGTGAGCAGTTCTTC.

The CDR3 nucleotides read TGCGCCAGCAGCTTAGACCCGGGGAACTACGAGCAGTACTTC. Translating it yields CASSLDPGNYEQYF. V gene TRBV5-1 combines with J gene TRBJ2-7, with D possibly matching TRBD2 (5 bases). With 2 bases removed from V and 3 bases from J, the gap between germline ends came to 12 bases. CDR1 and CDR2 (germline): SGHRS, YFSETQ. The CDR3 length is 14 residues.

The CDR3 sequence: CAWSQPQPTVKNIQYF. The DNA of the CDR3 is TGTGCCTGGAGTCAACCCCAACCCACAGTAAAAAACATTCAGTACTTC. The V call is TRBV30, the J call TRBJ2-4, with D unclear. Germline V CDR1 and CDR2: GTSNPN, SVGIG (reference sequence). Trimming pared 2 bases from V and 4 bases from J, leaving 18 bases between. This CDR3 spans 16 amino acids. Full variable domain (remainder filled in from reference TRBV30 and TRBJ2-4): SQTIHQWPATLVQPVGSPLSLECTVEGTSNPNLYWYRQAAGRGLQLLFYSVGIGQISSEVPQNLSASRPQDRQFILSSKKLLLSDSGFYLCAWSQPQPTVKNIQYFGAGTRLSVL.

The chain combines TRBV4-3 with TRBJ1-1; D uncertain. The CDR3 is made up of 15 amino acids. Germline V gene sequence: CDR1 LGHNA, CDR2 YSLEER. V was shortened by 1 base and J by 2 bases, with 11 bases between the two germline ends. As DNA, the CDR3 is TGCGCCAGCAGCCAAGGTTTGAGTGTTAACACTGAAGCTTTCTTT. This codes for CASSQGLSVNTEAFF.

The chain combines TRBV18 with TRBJ1-2; TRBD1 aligns across 9 bases. V was clipped by 3 bases and J by 7 bases; unmatched bases: 9. Looked up from germline, CDR1 is KGHSH and CDR2 is LQKENI. This CDR3 has 15 residues. As DNA, the CDR3 is TGTGCCAGCTCACCGACCGGGACAGGGAATTCTGGCTACACCTTC. It translates to CASSPTGTGNSGYTF.

V gene TRBV2 combines with J gene TRBJ2-7; the match to TRBD1 covers 9 bases. The CDR3 is 14 amino acids. V was pared by 6 bases and J by 4 bases, with 7 bases of the junction left unmatched. In germline, CDR1 is SNHLY, CDR2 FYNNEI. In DNA form, the CDR3 reads TGTGCCAGCAGGACCGGGACAGGGACATACGAGCAGTACTTC. Protein product: CASRTGTGTYEQYF.

This clone showed up just a few times. The chain is built from TRBV29-1 and TRBJ1-4; 10 positions agree with TRBD1. The CDR3 has 13 amino acids. CDR1 is SQVTM and CDR2 is ANQGSEA in the germline V gene. Trimming took 7 bases from V and 3 from J; bases not matched to a gene: 2. In nucleotides, the CDR3 is TGCAGCGGACAGGGGGCCCCTAATGAAAAACTGTTTTTT. It codes for CSGQGAPNEKLFF.

This chain joins TRBV7-8 and TRBJ2-7; 8 bases are shared with TRBD2. The CDR3 has 16 residues. V lost 5 bases, J lost 0 bases, and 9 bases stayed unmatched. CDR1 and CDR2 from the germline V gene are SGHVS and FQNEAQ. The CDR3 reads CASSPQAGASSYEQYF. In DNA form, the CDR3 reads TGTGCCAGCAGCCCCCAAGCGGGGGCCTCCTCCTACGAGCAGTACTTC.

This chain joins TRBV30 and TRBJ1-6, with D possibly TRBD1 on 5 matching bases. Trimming pared 0 bases from V and 10 bases from J, leaving 13 bases between. CDR1 and CDR2 from the germline V gene are GTSNPN and SVGIG (reference sequence). CDR3 length: 14 residues. The CDR3 DNA follows: TGTGCCTGGAGTGTAGGACAACGTGGGTCACCCCTCCACTTT. It specifies CAWSVGQRGSPLHF.

This clone came up once. The chain has TRBV6-1 and TRBJ1-1; possibly TRBD1 for D (5 bases). The CDR3 covers 16 residues. The ends were cut back, 2 bases at V and 3 bases at J, with 16 bases in the middle. Germline V gives CDR1 MNHNS, CDR2 SASEGT. The CDR3 sequence: CASSEYVGRADTEAFF. The CDR3 region has the DNA TGTGCCAGCAGTGAATACGTGGGCAGGGCGGACACTGAAGCTTTCTTT.

The chain recombines TRBV20-1 with TRBJ1-2; D gene uncertain. The CDR3 length is 11 residues. Trimming stripped 6 bases from V and 3 bases from J, with 8 bases between. Germline V CDR1 and CDR2: DFQATT, SNEGSKA (reference sequence). CDR3 in amino acids: CSAPQDYGYTF. The CDR3 nucleotides are TGCAGTGCCCCACAAGACTATGGCTACACCTTC.

The chain carries TRBV4-1 and TRBJ1-2; no firm D call. The CDR3 loop spans 13 amino acids. V was shortened by 4 bases and J by 4 bases, with 10 bases between the two germline ends. Germline values: CDR1 MGHRA, CDR2 YSYEKL. CDR3 region: CASSLIPVYGYTF. The CDR3 DNA is TGCGCCAGCAGCCTGATACCAGTCTATGGCTACACCTTC.

This rearrangement joins TRBV4-1 to TRBJ2-2; the D gene is possibly TRBD1 (6 bases). The V end lost 1 base, the J end lost 2 bases, and 14 bases lay between the germline ends. This CDR3 has 17 amino acids. Germline CDR1 MGHRA, CDR2 YSYEKL. CDR3 sequence reads: CASSQGGTGINTGELFF. The CDR3, as DNA: TGCGCCAGCAGCCAAGGAGGAACAGGGATAAACACCGGGGAGCTGTTTTTT.

The chain recombines TRBV6-1 with TRBJ2-5; D is perhaps TRBD2 (5 bases). V lost 2 bases to trimming and J lost 8 bases, with 12 bases between them. CDR1 and CDR2 from the germline V gene are MNHNS and SASEGT. The CDR3 contains 13 residues. The CDR3 is CASSERPRETQYF. CDR3 DNA sequence: TGTGCCAGCAGTGAAAGACCGAGGGAAACCCAGTACTTC.

Turning to this clone: At one boundary the junction diverges from the germline segment, which might be a read error. The chain is built from TRBV7-8 and TRBJ2-7; 7 bases are shared with TRBD1. The length of the CDR3 is 15 residues. Germline loops: CDR1 SGHVS, CDR2 FQNEAQ. DNA for the CDR3: TGTGCCAGCAGTTTAGACAGGGCCCATTCCTACGAGCAGTACTTC. Translating it yields CASSLDRAHSYEQYF.

This clone showed up just a few times. The gene calls are TRBV5-8 and TRBJ1-1, with 7 bases that match TRBD1. CDR1 is SGHTS and CDR2 is YDEGEE in the germline V gene. The junction had 8 bases not matched to a gene; V was cut back by 3 bases and J by 3 bases. The CDR3 contains 15 residues. The CDR3: CASSSGRGMDTEAFF. The CDR3 DNA sequence: TGTGCCAGCAGCTCAGGCAGGGGGATGGACACTGAAGCTTTCTTT.

The genes are TRBV18 and TRBJ2-4; D call uncertain. V shed 2 bases and J shed 1 base, with 12 bases lying between them. Looked up from germline, CDR1 is KGHSH and CDR2 is LQKENI. The CDR3 spans 16 residues. DNA for the CDR3: TGTGCCAGCTCACCAATTAATGGTGAGGCCAAAAACATTCAGTACTTC. As protein: CASSPINGEAKNIQYF.

The chain uses TRBV5-1 and TRBJ1-4; 11 bases match TRBD1. From germline, CDR1 is SGHRS and CDR2 YFSETQ. The ends lost 4 bases at V and 7 bases at J; junction bases unmatched: 15. CDR3 length: 18 amino acids. The CDR3 bases are TGCGCCAGCAGCCCGGAAGGACAGGGGGCGTGCGGTCCTGAAAAACTGTTTTTT. Its translation is CASSPEGQGACGPEKLFF.

This chain uses TRBV7-8 with TRBJ1-1; no clear D gene. Looked up from germline, CDR1 is SGHVS and CDR2 is FQNEAQ. The CDR3 loop spans 13 amino acids. V lost 1 base, J lost 1 base, and 4 bases lay in between. CDR3 nucleotide sequence: TGTGCCAGCAGCTTAGGGAGGAACACTGAAGCTTTCTTT. Its translation: CASSLGRNTEAFF.

The CDR3 DNA follows: TGTGCCAGCAGGGGGACAGGGGGTATCCTTGCGACCTTC. Amino acid sequence: CASRGTGGILATF. V and J are TRBV2 and TRBJ1-2; 11 nucleotides match TRBD1. The V and J ends lost 6 bases and 14 bases, in that order; junction bases with no gene match: 11. Germline CDR1 and CDR2: SNHLY and FYNNEI. The CDR3 contains 13 residues.